The next 32 T cell receptor beta chains were all read from a single sample in a study of T cell responses to AZD1222 COVID-19 vaccine. TCRdb keeps only in-frame clones here, not all; method: immunoSEQ multiplex PCR. The sample carries some 130,000 clones, 80% to 90% recorded once. The material sequenced was peripheral blood, taken on day 0 of AZD1222 vaccination. These receptors all stem from an adult in good health.

This chain joins TRBV12-5 and TRBJ2-3; 8 positions agree with TRBD2. CDR1 is LGHNT, CDR2 FRNRAP, per germline. V dropped 4 bases and J dropped 2; count of bases not matched to a gene: 2. This CDR3 has 14 amino acids. The DNA of the CDR3 is TGTGCTAGTGGTTCAGCGGGAGCCACAGATACGCAGTATTTT. It yields the protein CASGSAGATDTQYF.

The rearrangement joins TRBV15 to TRBJ1-2; D gene unclear. V lost 1 base and J lost 4, with 7 bases in between. Germline V gives CDR1 LNHNV, CDR2 YYDKDF (reference sequence). This CDR3 is built from 13 residues. CDR3 in DNA: TGTGCCACCAGCAGAGGGGGTCCCTATGGCTACACCTTC. Its protein is CATSRGGPYGYTF.

This sequence joins TRBV7-2 and TRBJ1-6; 8 bases align to TRBD1. The V and J ends lost 5 bases and 6 bases, in that order; junction bases with no gene match: 9. Germline V gene lookup returns CDR1 SGHTA and CDR2 FQGNSA. This CDR3 is 16 amino acids long. The CDR3 loop is CASSDWTGSINSPLHF. Here the CDR3 DNA reads TGTGCCAGCAGCGATTGGACAGGGAGTATTAATTCACCCCTCCACTTT. Full variable domain (remainder filled in from reference TRBV7-2 and TRBJ1-6): GAGVSQSPSNKVTEKGKDVELRCDPISGHTALYWYRQSLGQGLEFLIYFQGNSAPDKSGLPSDRFSAERTGGSVSTLTIQRTQQEDSAVYLCASSDWTGSINSPLHFGNGTRLTVT.

This clone has just one count. The chain combines TRBV24-1 with TRBJ2-1; possibly TRBD2 for D (6 bases). V lost 8 bases and J lost 7, with 11 bases in between. The germline gives CDR1 KGHDR, CDR2 SFDVKD. CDR3 length equals 12 residues. CDR3 amino acids: CATNGGGNEQFF. CDR3 nucleotides: TGTGCCACCAACGGGGGAGGTAATGAGCAGTTCTTC.

The chain has TRBV29-1 and TRBJ1-4, with no clear D. This CDR3 has 11 amino acids. From germline, CDR1 is SQVTM and CDR2 ANQGSEA. The V and J ends lost 5 bases and 8 bases respectively, with 9 bases between them. CDR3 amino acids: CSVRGREKLFF. Here the CDR3 DNA reads TGCAGCGTTCGAGGGAGAGAAAAACTGTTTTTT.

J is TRBJ2-7 and V is TRBV19; D gene ambiguous. Trimming shortened V by 3 bases and J by 2 bases, and 11 bases separated the two germline ends. Germline V gene lookup returns CDR1 LNHDA and CDR2 SQIVND (reference sequence). The CDR3 runs to 14 residues. In DNA, the CDR3 is TGTGCCAGTAGTATTGGTGCGTTGGCCTACGAGCAGTACTTC. This translates into CASSIGALAYEQYF.

The chain uses TRBV5-1 and TRBJ2-3, with TRBD2 matching 12 bases. This CDR3 region has 19 residues. The germline V gene has CDR1 SGHRS and CDR2 YFSETQ. V was pared by 0 bases and J by 0 bases, with 8 bases of the junction left unmatched. The CDR3 sequence: CASSLVLAGGLSSTDTQYF. DNA for the CDR3: TGCGCCAGCAGCTTGGTACTAGCGGGGGGTCTTTCTAGCACAGATACGCAGTATTTT.

This chain uses TRBV7-2 with TRBJ2-2; TRBD1 might be the D (8 bases). Germline loops: CDR1 SGHTA, CDR2 FQGNSA. This CDR3 region has 19 residues. Trimming shortened V by 1 base and J by 6 bases, and 24 bases separated the two germline ends. The CDR3 coding sequence is TGTGCCAGCAGCTTAGAGAATGGACAGGGAGGGCGTTTCCCCGGGGAGCTGTTTTTT. Protein: CASSLENGQGGRFPGELFF.

J is TRBJ2-7 and V is TRBV7-2; 14 positions agree with TRBD2. Germline V gives CDR1 SGHTA, CDR2 FQGNSA. Trimming removed 6 bases from V and 7 bases from J; junction bases left unmatched: 11. The CDR3 runs 16 residues. CDR3: CASRPTSGRAVGEQYF. CDR3 nucleotides: TGTGCCAGCAGACCGACTAGCGGGAGGGCTGTGGGAGAGCAGTACTTC.

This chain connects TRBV9 to TRBJ2-7, with a tentative D call TRBD2 (7 bases). V was pared by 0 bases and J by 5 bases, with 9 bases between. Germline CDR1 SGDLS, CDR2 YYNGEE. This CDR3 is built from 13 residues. The CDR3 sequence is CASSVDGGHEQYF. The DNA for the CDR3 is TGTGCCAGCAGCGTAGACGGGGGGCACGAGCAGTACTTC.

The chain joins TRBV6-4 to TRBJ2-1; 9 bases align to TRBD2. V lost 4 bases and J lost 7; bases outside the gene matches: 5. This CDR3 has 14 residues. From germline, CDR1 is MRHNA and CDR2 SNTAGT. The CDR3 here is CASSAGTSRNEQFF. The CDR3 DNA reads TGTGCCAGCAGTGCCGGGACTAGCCGTAATGAGCAGTTCTTC.

This clone was seen more than once but under ten times. One junction end does not reproduce the germline sequence, and a read error may be involved. The V call is TRBV7-7, the J call TRBJ2-7, with 9 positions matching TRBD2. This CDR3 is built from 15 residues. Germline-derived CDR1 and CDR2 are SSHAT and FNYEAQ (reference sequence). In nucleotides, the CDR3 is TGTGCTAGCAGCAAACGACTAGCGGAGTACTACGAGCAGTACTTC. Protein sequence: CASSKRLAEYYEQYF.

The V gene is TRBV30, the J gene TRBJ1-4; no clear D gene. The germline V gene has CDR1 GTSNPN and CDR2 SVGIG (reference sequence). V lost 3 bases and J lost 12, with 11 bases in between. The CDR3 loop spans 11 amino acids. The CDR3 DNA reads TGTGCCTGGAGCGATTCCTTACAACTGTTTTTT. This codes for CAWSDSLQLFF.

The chain is built from TRBV24-1 and TRBJ1-5; D is unresolved. Germline CDR1 reads KGHDR; CDR2 reads SFDVKD. Trimming stripped 1 base from V and 7 bases from J, with 10 bases between. This CDR3 contains 14 residues. The CDR3 DNA follows: TGTGCCACCAGTGATTTTGGGGAGCGCCAGCCCCAGCATTTT. This translates into CATSDFGERQPQHF.

This clone occurred once. The chain links TRBV24-1 to TRBJ1-1, with 8 bases fitting TRBD1. CDR1 and CDR2 from the germline V gene are KGHDR and SFDVKD. V shed 4 bases and J 1 base; nucleotides not matched to a gene: 4. The CDR3 extends over 15 amino acids. CDR3 protein: CATSETGTGNTEAFF. CDR3 in DNA: TGTGCCACCAGTGAGACCGGGACAGGGAACACTGAAGCTTTCTTT.

The chain carries TRBV24-1 and TRBJ1-2; 10 bases match TRBD1. Germline V CDR1 and CDR2: KGHDR, SFDVKD. This CDR3 is 17 amino acids long. Losses at the gene ends were 3 bases for V and 3 bases for J; bases not matched to a gene: 9. CDR3 loop: CATSDTNRDRGDYGYTF. CDR3 bases: TGTGCCACCAGTGATACTAACCGGGACAGGGGAGACTATGGCTACACCTTC.

The chain uses TRBV15 and TRBJ1-2; D is uncertain. CDR1 and CDR2 (germline): LNHNV, YYDKDF (reference sequence). This CDR3 region has 13 residues. The V end was cut by 4 bases, the J end by 2 bases, with 8 bases between. CDR3 protein: CATSTFENYGYTF. DNA for the CDR3: TGTGCCACCAGCACCTTTGAGAACTATGGCTACACCTTC. Supplemented by reference TRBV15 and TRBJ1-2, the full variable domain reads DAMVIQNPRYQVTQFGKPVTLSCSQTLNHNVMYWYQQKSSQAPKLLFHYYDKDFNNEADTPDNFQSRRPNTSFCFLDIRSPGLGDTAMYLCATSTFENYGYTFGSGTRLTVV.

This chain uses TRBV7-9 with TRBJ2-3; D uncertain. CDR1 is SEHNR and CDR2 is FQNEAQ in the germline V gene (reference sequence). The V end lost 4 bases, the J end lost 3 bases, and 5 bases lay between the germline ends. This CDR3 is built from 12 residues. CDR3 amino acids: CASSSLTDTQYF. The CDR3 DNA reads TGTGCCAGCAGCTCTCTGACAGATACGCAGTATTTT.

This chain links TRBV7-3 with TRBJ2-2; the D gene is possibly TRBD1 (5 bases). CDR3 length equals 14 residues. Trimming left V 0 bases short and J 6 bases short, with 8 bases between. Germline CDR1 is SGHTA and CDR2 is FQGTGA. The DNA for the CDR3 is TGTGCCAGCAGCTTAACAGGGGCCCCCGGGGAGCTGTTTTTT. Its protein is CASSLTGAPGELFF.

The rearrangement joins TRBV21-1 to TRBJ1-5; the table gives TRBD1 as D, unverified against the DNA. TRBV21-1 is annotated as a pseudogene. The CDR3 is 19 amino acids. Here the CDR3 reads CASRPKGGTGPYSNQPQHF. CDR3 in DNA: TGTGCCAGCAGACCCAAAGGAGGGACAGGGCCCTATAGCAATCAGCCCCAGCATTTT.

The J gene is TRBJ1-6, the V gene TRBV11-2, with D tentatively TRBD1 (5 bases). The CDR3 spans 14 residues. V was clipped by 1 base and J by 6 bases, with 7 bases between them. CDR1 is SGHAT and CDR2 is FQNNGV in the germline V gene. The CDR3 region has the DNA TGTGCCAGCAGCTTAGTGACAGTTAATTCACCCCTCCACTTT. Its translation is CASSLVTVNSPLHF.

The chain carries TRBV5-6 and TRBJ1-2; TRBD1 aligns across 7 bases. Trimming removed 0 bases from V and 2 bases from J; junction bases left unmatched: 7. From germline, CDR1 is SGHDT and CDR2 YYEEEE. The CDR3 consists of 16 residues. CDR3 DNA: TGTGCCAGCAGCTTGGTGGGCAGGGGGAAGAACTATGGCTACACCTTC. Encoded protein: CASSLVGRGKNYGYTF.

This clone was counted a single time. This rearrangement joins TRBV4-3 to TRBJ1-6; D ambiguous. Deletions cut 0 bases from V and 7 bases from J, with 10 bases between. CDR3 length: 15 residues. Germline CDR1 and CDR2: LGHNA and YSLEER. DNA for the CDR3: TGCGCCAGCAGCCAAGATTCAGCGGGGAATTCACCCCTCCACTTT. It yields the protein CASSQDSAGNSPLHF.

The CDR3 spells CAWGGVGEQYF. The CDR3 nucleotides read TGTGCCTGGGGGGGGGTCGGCGAGCAGTACTTC. The gene calls are TRBV30 and TRBJ2-7, with 7 bases fitting TRBD2. After removal of 5 bases from V and 6 bases from J, the junction contained 4 bases not matched to a gene. Germline V gene lookup returns CDR1 GTSNPN and CDR2 SVGIG (reference sequence). The CDR3 consists of 11 residues.

V gene TRBV19 combines with J gene TRBJ2-7; 9 bases are shared with TRBD2. Trimming took 3 bases from V and 7 from J; bases not matched to a gene: 7. This CDR3 contains 14 residues. Germline CDR1 is LNHDA and CDR2 is SQIVND (reference sequence). CDR3: CASSITGTSREQYF. The CDR3 DNA reads as TGTGCCAGTAGTATTACAGGGACTAGCCGGGAGCAGTACTTC.

The CDR3 nucleotides are TGTGCCATCAGTGGAACACTAGCGGGAGCGAAAGATACGCAGTATTTT. As protein: CAISGTLAGAKDTQYF. The chain carries TRBV10-3 and TRBJ2-3; TRBD2 matches 11 bases. There are 16 residues in the CDR3. V lost 4 bases and J lost 5; bases outside the gene matches: 8. From germline, CDR1 is ENHRY and CDR2 SYGVKD.

The chain uses TRBV5-1 and TRBJ1-1; D remains unclear. V was cut by 4 bases and J by 5 bases, with 12 bases left in between. The CDR3 is 13 residues long. CDR1 is SGHRS, CDR2 YFSETQ, per germline. The CDR3 nucleotides are TGCGCCAGCAGCCCCGTTGTGCGGACTGAAGCTTTCTTT. It is translated as CASSPVVRTEAFF.

The chain links TRBV7-9 to TRBJ1-5, with TRBD1 as a possible D gene (6 bases). The ends were cut back, 1 base at V and 5 bases at J, with 12 bases in the middle. Germline assignment: CDR1 SEHNR and CDR2 FQNEAQ (reference sequence). This CDR3 contains 15 residues. The CDR3 DNA reads as TGTGCCAGCAGCTTAGGTTCAGGGGTTGATCAGCCCCAGCATTTT. This encodes CASSLGSGVDQPQHF.

CDR3 sequence: CASSRPGFTDTQYF. CDR3 nucleotide sequence: TGTGCCAGCAGCCGCCCTGGGTTCACAGATACGCAGTATTTT. The rearrangement joins TRBV7-3 to TRBJ2-3; D is unclear. The CDR3 extends over 14 amino acids. Between the trimmed V and J ends, which lost 5 bases and 2 bases, there was a span of 11 bases. The V gene's germline CDR1 is SGHTA and CDR2 FQGTGA.

The genes are TRBV4-1 and TRBJ2-1, with D possibly being TRBD2 (5 bases). The germline V gene encodes CDR1 MGHRA and CDR2 YSYEKL. Deletions cut 0 bases from V and 7 bases from J, with 13 bases between. The CDR3 sequence is 15 residues long. The CDR3 bases are TGCGCCAGCAGCCAAGACTCGGGGTTAGGAAATGAGCAGTTCTTC. This encodes CASSQDSGLGNEQFF.

This rearrangement joins TRBV24-1 to TRBJ2-3, with D possibly matching TRBD2 (6 bases). CDR3 size: 13 residues. CDR1 is KGHDR and CDR2 is SFDVKD in the germline V gene. The V and J ends lost 9 bases and 2 bases respectively, with 11 bases between them. The CDR3 DNA reads TGTGCCACCGTTGGGGGGTACACAGATACGCAGTATTTT. Amino acids: CATVGGYTDTQYF.

This chain uses TRBV5-4 with TRBJ2-1; 10 bases match TRBD2. CDR3 length: 16 residues. V dropped 3 bases and J dropped 4; count of bases not matched to a gene: 7. Looked up from germline, CDR1 is SGHNT and CDR2 is YYREEE (reference sequence). CDR3 sequence: CASSSLPGLAYNEQFF. CDR3 bases: TGTGCCAGCAGCTCCCTCCCGGGACTAGCGTACAATGAGCAGTTCTTC.